One and the same sample provided the 14 T cell receptor beta chains below, sequenced in a study of breast tumors, draining lymph nodes, adjacent tissues. Samples came from axillary lymph nodes draining the breast cancer. One entry per CDR3 protein, called by TCRdb with MiXCR from the multiplex PCR reads. The data hold 200,000 to 250,000 distinct CDR3 sequences, with less than 40% observed a single time. Material for sequencing was axillary lymph node tissue. The receptors were sampled from a female donor with breast cancer. Some clones in this sample may be carry-over from other donors' samples.

This clonotype occurred many times. The chain employs TRBV19 and TRBJ2-2; possibly TRBD1 or TRBD2 for D (6 bases each). V lost 1 base and J lost 10, with 10 bases in between. Germline V gives CDR1 LNHDA, CDR2 SQIVND (reference sequence). This CDR3 has 13 amino acids. CDR3 loop: CASSIVGGEELFF. The CDR3 nucleotides read TGTGCCAGTAGTATAGTGGGGGGCGAGGAGCTGTTTTTT.

This clonotype came up many times. This chain joins TRBV2 and TRBJ2-7; a possible D gene is TRBD2 (6 bases). This CDR3 spans 16 amino acids. V gave up 2 bases and J gave up 2 bases, with 16 bases separating them. Germline assignment: CDR1 SNHLY and CDR2 FYNNEI. DNA for the CDR3: TGTGCCAGCAGTGAATCCCCTAGCGCGATACCCTACGAGCAGTACTTC. This sequence encodes CASSESPSAIPYEQYF.

This chain links TRBV6-6 with TRBJ1-5; 9 nucleotides agree with TRBD1. Per the germline V gene, CDR1 is MNHNY and CDR2 is SVGAGI (reference sequence). The CDR3 spans 13 residues. J lost 9 bases, V lost 6 bases, and 6 bases had no gene match. The CDR3 DNA follows: TGTGCCAGCAGCTCGGACAGGGGTCGGCCCCAGCATTTT. Protein product: CASSSDRGRPQHF.

The rearrangement joins TRBV5-1 to TRBJ2-5, with TRBD1 matching over 10 bases. Trimming took 9 bases from V and 7 from J; bases not matched to a gene: 6. The germline V gene encodes CDR1 SGHRS and CDR2 YFSETQ. This CDR3 has 12 residues. CDR3 protein: CATGTGEATQYF. The CDR3 bases are TGCGCCACCGGGACAGGGGAAGCGACCCAGTACTTC. Full variable domain (outside the CDR3, taken from reference TRBV5-1 and TRBJ2-5): KAGVTQTPRYLIKTRGQQVTLSCSPISGHRSVSWYQQTPGQGLQFLFEYFSETQRNKGNFPGRFSGRQFSNSRSEMNVSTLELGDSALYLCATGTGEATQYFGPGTRLLVL.

This clonotype was recorded at least ten times. The V and J genes are TRBV12-5 and TRBJ1-2; D remains unclear. This CDR3 comprises 15 residues. From germline, CDR1 is LGHNT and CDR2 FRNRAP. Deletions cut 5 bases from V and 3 bases from J, with 16 bases between. The CDR3 loop reads CASGPRTETDYGYTF. The CDR3 DNA follows: TGTGCTAGTGGTCCTCGAACAGAGACGGACTATGGCTACACCTTC.

This clonotype has ten or more counts. This CDR3 is CASSWTGGEKLFF. The CDR3 nucleotides read TGCGCCAGCAGCTGGACAGGGGGTGAAAAACTGTTTTTT. The V gene is TRBV5-1, the J gene TRBJ1-4; the match to TRBD1 covers 10 bases. V shed 3 bases and J 7 bases; nucleotides not matched to a gene: 0. Germline V lookup: CDR1 SGHRS, CDR2 YFSETQ. This CDR3 comprises 13 residues.

This clonotype has at least ten counts. The chain couples TRBV6-6 to TRBJ2-5; maybe TRBD2 (6 bases). CDR1 MNHNY and CDR2 SVGAGI come from the germline V gene (reference sequence). The V gene lost 5 bases and the J gene lost 5 bases, with 15 bases spanning the gap. This CDR3 has 14 residues. CDR3 sequence reads: CASSGWRAGETQYF. The CDR3 coding sequence is TGTGCCAGCAGTGGGTGGAGGGCCGGGGAGACCCAGTACTTC.

This clonotype came up many times. The genes are TRBV6-5 and TRBJ1-2; 7 positions agree with TRBD1. The CDR3 covers 15 residues. V was clipped by 6 bases and J by 4 bases; unmatched bases: 11. The V gene's germline CDR1 is MNHEY and CDR2 SVGAGI. CDR3 nucleotides: TGTGCCAGCAGGACCACAGGGGATCCGAGCTATGGCTACACCTTC. It encodes CASRTTGDPSYGYTF.

This clonotype was observed at least ten times. This chain uses TRBV11-3 with TRBJ2-1, with D unclear. The germline gives CDR1 SGHNT, CDR2 YENEEA. CDR3 length: 13 residues. Trimming pared 1 base from V and 5 bases from J, leaving 6 bases between. The CDR3 here is CASSLGRNNEQFF. CDR3 coding DNA: TGTGCCAGCAGCTTAGGACGGAACAATGAGCAGTTCTTC.

The chain combines TRBV18 with TRBJ2-3, with D possibly TRBD2 on 7 matching bases. There are 18 residues in the CDR3. V shed 3 bases and J shed 4 bases, with 23 bases lying between them. Germline lookup yields CDR1 KGHSH and CDR2 LQKENI. CDR3 in amino acids: CASSPFPQAQGGADTQYF. The CDR3 DNA reads as TGTGCCAGCTCACCTTTCCCCCAGGCTCAAGGGGGGGCAGATACGCAGTATTTT.

This clonotype was picked up many times. The chain uses TRBV27 and TRBJ2-7; a weak D match, TRBD1 (6 bases). V lost 5 bases to trimming and J lost 2 bases, with 16 bases between them. CDR1 is MNHEY, CDR2 SMNVEV, per germline (reference sequence). The CDR3 has 15 amino acids. The CDR3: CASSLNPTGPYEQYF. The CDR3 DNA follows: TGTGCCAGCAGTCTAAACCCCACAGGGCCCTACGAGCAGTACTTC.

This clonotype was seen a handful of times. The V gene is TRBV6-5, the J gene TRBJ1-2; no firm D call. The V end was cut by 5 bases, the J end by 2 bases, with 12 bases between. Germline V CDR1 and CDR2: MNHEY, SVGAGI. The CDR3 length is 14 residues. CDR3 loop: CASSHMVGNYGYTF. DNA of the CDR3: TGTGCCAGCAGTCACATGGTGGGGAACTATGGCTACACCTTC.

The table lists this clonotype with many counts. V is TRBV7-2 and J is TRBJ2-3; tentative D call: TRBD2 (5 bases). Trimming cost V 1 base and J 0 bases, with 14 bases left between them. Germline V gene data show CDR1 as SGHTA and CDR2 as FQGNSA. The CDR3 consists of 17 residues. The CDR3 nucleotides read TGTGCCAGCAGCTTAGTCAGAGGCGGGTCTAGCACAGATACGCAGTATTTT. This gives the protein CASSLVRGGSSTDTQYF.

With respect to this clonotype: This may stem from a read error, because a much larger clone lies one nucleotide away. This sequence joins TRBV4-1 and TRBJ2-3; a possible D gene is TRBD2 (6 bases). V was trimmed by 0 bases and J by 0 bases, leaving 13 bases between them. CDR3 length: 17 amino acids. The V gene's germline CDR1 is MGHRA and CDR2 YSYEKL. CDR3 sequence: CASSQDETGTSTDTQYF. CDR3 DNA sequence: TGCGCCAGCAGCCAAGATGAGACGGGGACTAGCACAGATACGCAGTATTTT.